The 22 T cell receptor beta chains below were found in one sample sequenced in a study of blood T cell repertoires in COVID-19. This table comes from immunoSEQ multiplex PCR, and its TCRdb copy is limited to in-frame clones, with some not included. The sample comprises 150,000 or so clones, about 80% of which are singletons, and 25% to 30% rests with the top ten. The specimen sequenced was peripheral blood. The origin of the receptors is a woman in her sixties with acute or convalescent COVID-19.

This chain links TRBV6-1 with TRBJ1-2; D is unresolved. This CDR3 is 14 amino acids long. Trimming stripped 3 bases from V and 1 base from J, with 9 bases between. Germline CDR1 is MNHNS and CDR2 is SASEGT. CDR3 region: CASSESLVNYGYTF. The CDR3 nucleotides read TGTGCCAGCAGTGAGTCATTAGTTAACTATGGCTACACCTTC.

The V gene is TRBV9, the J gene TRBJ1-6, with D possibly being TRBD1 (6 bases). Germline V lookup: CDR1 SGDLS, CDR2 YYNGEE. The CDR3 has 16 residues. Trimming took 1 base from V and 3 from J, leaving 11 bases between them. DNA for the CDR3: TGTGCCAGCAGCGTAACCCCGGACAGCTATAATTCACCCCTCCACTTT. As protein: CASSVTPDSYNSPLHF. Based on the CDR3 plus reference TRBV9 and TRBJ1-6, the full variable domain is DSGVTQTPKHLITATGQRVTLRCSPRSGDLSVYWYQQSLDQGLQFLIQYYNGEERAKGNILERFSAQQFPDLHSELNLSSLELGDSALYFCASSVTPDSYNSPLHFGNGTRLTVT.

Here the CDR3 reads CSVRGWNTEAFF. CDR3 DNA: TGCAGCGTTAGGGGCTGGAACACTGAAGCTTTCTTT. V and J are TRBV29-1 and TRBJ1-1; a weak D match, TRBD1 (5 bases). The CDR3 runs to 12 residues. Between the trimmed V and J ends, which lost 5 bases and 1 base, there was a span of 8 bases. Germline CDR1 is SQVTM and CDR2 is ANQGSEA.

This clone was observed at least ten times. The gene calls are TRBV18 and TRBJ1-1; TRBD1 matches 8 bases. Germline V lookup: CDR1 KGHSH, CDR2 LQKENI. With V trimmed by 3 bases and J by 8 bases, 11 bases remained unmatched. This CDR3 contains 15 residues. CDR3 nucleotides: TGTGCCAGCTCACCCCCAGGGGGCCAAGACAAGGAAGCTTTCTTT. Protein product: CASSPPGGQDKEAFF.

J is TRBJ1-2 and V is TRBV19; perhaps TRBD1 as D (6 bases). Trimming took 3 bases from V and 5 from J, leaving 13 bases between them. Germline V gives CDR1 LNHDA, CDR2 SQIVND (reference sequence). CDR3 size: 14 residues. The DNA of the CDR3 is TGTGCCAGTAGTATCCAGGGGAATTGGTATGGCTACACCTTC. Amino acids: CASSIQGNWYGYTF.

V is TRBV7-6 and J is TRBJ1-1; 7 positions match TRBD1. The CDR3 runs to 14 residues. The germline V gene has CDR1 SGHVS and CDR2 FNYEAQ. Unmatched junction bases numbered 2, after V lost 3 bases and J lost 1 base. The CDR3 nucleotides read TGTGCCAGCAGCTTGGGACAGCAGAACACTGAAGCTTTCTTT. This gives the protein CASSLGQQNTEAFF.

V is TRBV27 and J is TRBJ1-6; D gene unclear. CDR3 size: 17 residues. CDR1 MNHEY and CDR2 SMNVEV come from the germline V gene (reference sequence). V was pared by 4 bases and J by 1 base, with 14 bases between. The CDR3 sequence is CASSYQVEGSYNSPLHF. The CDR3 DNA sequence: TGTGCCAGCAGTTACCAGGTGGAGGGATCCTATAATTCACCCCTCCACTTT.

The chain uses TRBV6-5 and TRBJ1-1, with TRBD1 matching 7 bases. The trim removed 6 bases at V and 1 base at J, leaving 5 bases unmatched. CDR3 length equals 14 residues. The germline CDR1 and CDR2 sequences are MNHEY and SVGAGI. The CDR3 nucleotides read TGTGCCAGCAGCCGGGACAGAAGGAACACTGAAGCTTTCTTT. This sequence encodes CASSRDRRNTEAFF.

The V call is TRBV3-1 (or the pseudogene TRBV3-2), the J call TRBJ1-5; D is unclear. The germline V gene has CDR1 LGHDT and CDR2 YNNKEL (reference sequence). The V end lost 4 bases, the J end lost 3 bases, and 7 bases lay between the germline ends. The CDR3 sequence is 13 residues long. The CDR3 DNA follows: TGTGCCAGCAGCCGAGGGCTCAATCAGCCCCAGCATTTT. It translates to CASSRGLNQPQHF.

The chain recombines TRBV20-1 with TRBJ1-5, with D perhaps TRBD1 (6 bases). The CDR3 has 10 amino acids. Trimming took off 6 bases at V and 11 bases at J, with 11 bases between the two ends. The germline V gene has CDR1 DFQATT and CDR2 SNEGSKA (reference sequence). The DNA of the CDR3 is TGCAGTGCCAGGGGCCCGACCCAGCATTTT. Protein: CSARGPTQHF.

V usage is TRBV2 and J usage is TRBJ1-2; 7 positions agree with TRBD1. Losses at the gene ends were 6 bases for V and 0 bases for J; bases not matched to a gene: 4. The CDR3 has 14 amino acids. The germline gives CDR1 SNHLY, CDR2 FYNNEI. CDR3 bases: TGTGCCAGCAGCTTCGGGACAGCTAACTATGGCTACACCTTC. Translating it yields CASSFGTANYGYTF.

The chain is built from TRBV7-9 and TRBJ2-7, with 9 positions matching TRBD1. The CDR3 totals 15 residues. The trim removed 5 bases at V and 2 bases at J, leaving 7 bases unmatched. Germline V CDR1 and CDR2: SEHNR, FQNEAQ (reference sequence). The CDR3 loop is CASSTRDRVTYEQYF. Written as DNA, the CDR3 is TGTGCCAGCAGCACCCGGGACAGGGTCACCTACGAGCAGTACTTC.

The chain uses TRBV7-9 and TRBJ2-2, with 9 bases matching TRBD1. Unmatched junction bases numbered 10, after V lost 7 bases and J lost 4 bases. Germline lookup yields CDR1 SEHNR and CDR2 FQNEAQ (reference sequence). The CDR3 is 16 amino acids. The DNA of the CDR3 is TGTGCCAGCATACCGGGACAGGGAGGAGGCACCGGGGAGCTGTTTTTT. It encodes CASIPGQGGGTGELFF.

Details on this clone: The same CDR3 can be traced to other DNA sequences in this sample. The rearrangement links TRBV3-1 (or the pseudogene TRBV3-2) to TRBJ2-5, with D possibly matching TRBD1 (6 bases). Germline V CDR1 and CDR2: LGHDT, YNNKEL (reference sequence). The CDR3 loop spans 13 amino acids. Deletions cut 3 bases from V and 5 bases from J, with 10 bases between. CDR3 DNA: TGTGCCAGCAGCCACAGGGGTGGGGAGACCCAGTACTTC. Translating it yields CASSHRGGETQYF.

CDR3 DNA: TGCGCCAGCAGCCCTGGGAGGGTAGAAGAGACCCAGTACTTC. Translation: CASSPGRVEETQYF. The J gene is TRBJ2-5, the V gene TRBV5-1; 7 bases match TRBD2. Per germline, CDR1 SGHRS and CDR2 YFSETQ. This CDR3 is 14 amino acids long. V lost 4 bases, J lost 3 bases, and 6 bases stayed unmatched.

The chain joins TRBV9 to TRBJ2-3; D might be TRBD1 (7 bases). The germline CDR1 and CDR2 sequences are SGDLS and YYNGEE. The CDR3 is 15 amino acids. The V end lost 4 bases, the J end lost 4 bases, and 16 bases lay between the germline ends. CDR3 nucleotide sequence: TGTGCCAGCAGCCCTATGGACAGGAGGGCAGATACGCAGTATTTT. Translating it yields CASSPMDRRADTQYF.

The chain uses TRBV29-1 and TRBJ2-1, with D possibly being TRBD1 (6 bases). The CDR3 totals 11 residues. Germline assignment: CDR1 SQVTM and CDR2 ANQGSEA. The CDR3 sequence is CRAQGYNEQFF. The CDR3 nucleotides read TGCAGAGCACAGGGTTACAATGAGCAGTTCTTC.

CDR3: CASSFGQGKEKLFF. DNA of the CDR3: TGCGCCAGCAGTTTTGGACAGGGAAAGGAAAAACTGTTTTTT. J is TRBJ1-4 and V is TRBV5-1, with 8 positions matching TRBD1. The CDR3 runs 14 residues. The ends lost 5 bases at V and 8 bases at J; junction bases unmatched: 8. Per the germline V gene, CDR1 is SGHRS and CDR2 is YFSETQ. The complete variable domain, with remaining parts taken from reference TRBV5-1 and TRBJ1-4, reads KAGVTQTPRYLIKTRGQQVTLSCSPISGHRSVSWYQQTPGQGLQFLFEYFSETQRNKGNFPGRFSGRQFSNSRSEMNVSTLELGDSALYLCASSFGQGKEKLFFGSGTQLSVL.

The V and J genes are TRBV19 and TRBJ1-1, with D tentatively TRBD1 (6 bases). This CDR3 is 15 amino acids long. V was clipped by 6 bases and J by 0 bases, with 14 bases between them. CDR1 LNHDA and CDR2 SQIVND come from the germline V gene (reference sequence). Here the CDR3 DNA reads TGTGCCAGTAGCCCGACAGGATACATGAACACTGAAGCTTTCTTT. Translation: CASSPTGYMNTEAFF.

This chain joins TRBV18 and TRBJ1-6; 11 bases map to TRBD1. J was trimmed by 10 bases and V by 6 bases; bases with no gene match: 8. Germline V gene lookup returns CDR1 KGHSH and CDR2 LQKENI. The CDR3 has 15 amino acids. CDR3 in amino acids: CASSPTGTGGSPLHF. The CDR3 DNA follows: TGTGCCAGCTCTCCGACCGGGACAGGGGGATCACCCCTCCACTTT.

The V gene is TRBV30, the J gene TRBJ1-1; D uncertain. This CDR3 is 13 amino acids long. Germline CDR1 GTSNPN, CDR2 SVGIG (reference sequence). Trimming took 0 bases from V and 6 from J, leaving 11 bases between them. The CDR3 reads CAWSVLVVAEAFF. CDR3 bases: TGTGCCTGGAGTGTACTAGTGGTCGCTGAAGCTTTCTTT.

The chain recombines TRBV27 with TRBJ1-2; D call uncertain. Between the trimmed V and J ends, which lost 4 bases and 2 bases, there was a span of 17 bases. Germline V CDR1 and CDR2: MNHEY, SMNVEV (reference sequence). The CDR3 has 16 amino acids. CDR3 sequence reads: CASSSVSTPLNYGYTF. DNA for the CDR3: TGTGCCAGCAGTTCGGTATCGACTCCTCTAAACTATGGCTACACCTTC.